The 8 T cell receptor beta chains reported below all come from one sample, sequenced in a study of T cell responses to AZD1222 COVID-19 vaccine. The table came from immunoSEQ multiplex PCR; TCRdb's copy has only in-frame clones and leaves some out. The sample holds about 120,000 clones; about 88% are singletons and the top ten take roughly 1.6%. The sample was peripheral blood, taken on day 0 of AZD1222 vaccination. Receptor source: an adult in good health.

The chain uses TRBV11-2 and TRBJ1-4, with D tentatively TRBD1 (5 bases). Looked up from germline, CDR1 is SGHAT and CDR2 is FQNNGV. The V and J ends lost 1 base and 5 bases respectively, with 11 bases between them. This CDR3 has 15 amino acids. CDR3 sequence (DNA): TGTGCCAGCAGCTTAGTGGGGGTTTCCAATGAAAAACTGTTTTTT. Translation gives CASSLVGVSNEKLFF.

V usage is TRBV14 and J usage is TRBJ1-2; D not certain. CDR3 size: 14 residues. V lost 0 bases and J lost 4, with 9 bases in between. The germline V gene has CDR1 SGHDN and CDR2 FVKESK. This CDR3 reads CASSQEATVYGYTF. The CDR3 nucleotides are TGTGCCAGCAGCCAAGAGGCTACGGTCTATGGCTACACCTTC. The whole variable domain, remainder taken from reference TRBV14 and TRBJ1-2, is EAGVTQFPSHSVIEKGQTVTLRCDPISGHDNLYWYRRVMGKEIKFLLHFVKESKQDESGMPNNRFLAERTGGTYSTLKVQPAELEDSGVYFCASSQEATVYGYTFGSGTRLTVV.

The chain couples TRBV29-1 to TRBJ1-1; D unclear. The CDR3 spans 14 residues. Trimming shortened V by 7 bases and J by 0 bases, and 15 bases separated the two germline ends. Germline assignment: CDR1 SQVTM and CDR2 ANQGSEA. CDR3 loop: CSARLLSLNTEAFF. CDR3 nucleotides: TGCAGCGCTAGACTCTTATCCTTGAACACTGAAGCTTTCTTT.

The sample holds one count of this clone. The chain employs TRBV19 and TRBJ2-3; D gene uncertain. This CDR3 region has 14 residues. Looked up from germline, CDR1 is LNHDA and CDR2 is SQIVND (reference sequence). Trimming took off 3 bases at V and 1 base at J, with 8 bases between the two ends. The CDR3 reads CASSIRGGTDTQYF. Written as DNA, the CDR3 is TGTGCCAGTAGTATCCGTGGGGGCACAGATACGCAGTATTTT.

Here the CDR3 DNA reads TGTGCCAGCAGCCAAGATGGACCATCTGGGGCCAACGTCCTGACTTTC. As protein: CASSQDGPSGANVLTF. This chain links TRBV3-1 (or the pseudogene TRBV3-2) with TRBJ2-6, with D uncertain. From germline, CDR1 is LGHDT and CDR2 YNNKEL (reference sequence). V was pared by 0 bases and J by 1 base, with 7 bases between. CDR3 length: 16 amino acids.

This clone was found once. This rearrangement joins TRBV11-2 to TRBJ2-7; D is uncertain. Trimming took 1 base from V and 0 from J, leaving 4 bases between them. The CDR3 consists of 13 residues. The germline V gene has CDR1 SGHAT and CDR2 FQNNGV. The CDR3 loop is CASSLGASYEQYF. CDR3 in DNA: TGTGCCAGCAGCTTAGGGGCCTCCTACGAGCAGTACTTC.

V usage is TRBV14 and J usage is TRBJ2-2; no firm D call. The germline CDR1 and CDR2 sequences are SGHDN and FVKESK. V gave up 2 bases and J gave up 1 base, with 8 bases separating them. The CDR3 covers 15 residues. The CDR3 bases are TGTGCCAGCAGCCAAAGACGCCAGAACACCGGGGAGCTGTTTTTT. Its protein is CASSQRRQNTGELFF.

The chain combines TRBV11-2 with TRBJ1-1; D uncertain. CDR1 SGHAT and CDR2 FQNNGV come from the germline V gene. The V end lost 5 bases, the J end lost 3 bases, and 13 bases lay between the germline ends. The CDR3 is made up of 14 amino acids. CDR3 protein: CASSKPLVDTEAFF. The CDR3 nucleotides read TGTGCCAGCAGCAAGCCCCTTGTGGACACTGAAGCTTTCTTT.